This T cell receptor (beta chain) is from a study of blood T cell repertoires in COVID-19. Study at large: Samples of COVID-19 (acute and convalescent) were obtained from the United States, Italy and Spain. Sources were T cells, B-cell-depleted T cells, or PBMCs; the material itself was cDNA or gDNA.

The V end was cut by 5 bases, the J end by 4 bases, with 17 bases between. The CDR3 has 15 amino acids. The V gene's germline CDR1 is SGHVS and CDR2 FNYEAQ. The authors' processing: Quantification of nucleated cells was approximated via reference gene primer amplification. Profiled with immunoSEQ multiplex PCR; TCRdb holds only in-frame clones, not every one. Clonal size and the V and J genes are those of that table, whereas D and trimming came from the DNA. The repertoire includes around 63,000 clones, under 85% of them detected once, and 4.5% to 7% sits in the top ten. The sequenced sample was peripheral blood. The receptor comes from a woman between 70 and 85 years old with acute or convalescent COVID-19. The genes are TRBV7-6 and TRBJ2-5, with D maybe TRBD1 (7 bases). The CDR3 nucleotides are TGTGCCAGCAGCCGTCCGCCGCAGGGGGGAGAGACCCAGTACTTC. Protein product: CASSRPPQGGETQYF.